The source of this T cell receptor beta chain is a study of CD8+CD57+ T cells in acquired aplastic anemia. Study background: Sorted CD4+ and CD8+ cells yielded DNA averaging approximately 3.5 ug. General study results and limits: Patients and controls were found to share twenty-nine CD8+ CDR3 sequences.

Concerning this clonotype: No antigen is known for it.

Previously, flow cytometry had revealed CD8+CD57+ cell expansion in the patients chosen for sequencing. Template material for TCR beta VDJ and CDR3 profiling consisted of genomic DNA. TCRdb redid the calling of the reads with MiXCR, one entry per CDR3 protein. The repertoire holds about 250,000 distinct CDR3 sequences, with more than 45% as singletons. The clonotype was recovered from a human donor with aplastic anemia. The sample taken for sequencing was sorted CD4+, CD8+, or CD8+CD57+ T cells (not recorded which) from PBMCs.

CDR3 coding DNA: TGTGCCAGCAGAATCTACGCGGGACGGAGCGAGCGTATTGTTTCACCCCTCCACTTT. Its protein product is CASRIYAGRSERIVSPLHF. The chain links TRBV7-9 to TRBJ1-6, with D tentatively TRBD1 (5 bases). Trimming took off 6 bases at V and 9 bases at J, with 30 bases between the two ends. From germline, CDR1 is SEHNR and CDR2 FQNEAQ (reference sequence). The CDR3 is 19 residues long.